Listed below are T cell receptor beta chains from one sample, sequenced in a study of identifying expanded T cells in peripheral blood. Only in-frame clones appear in the TCRdb table, and some are missing; sequencing was by immunoSEQ multiplex PCR. The table includes 85,000 to 100,000 clones, 88% detected once. Sequenced material: blood. Every receptor here comes from a person between 18 and 69 years old in good health. CDR3s include the opening cysteine and the closing phenylalanine or tryptophan. The D gene is left open where the match is weak. A row's size may be missing; if present it is once, few, many or a size class.

cdr3_nt: TGTGCCAGCAGCTTTAGCGGGAGTTCCTACAATGAGCAGTTCTTC; cdr3_aa: CASSFSGSSYNEQFF; d_call: TRBD2; j_call: TRBJ2-1; v_call: TRBV7-2; clone_size: .
cdr3_nt: TGTGCCAGCAGTGAAGTAGCGGGGGGGCCCACAGATACGCAGTATTTT; cdr3_aa: CASSEVAGGPTDTQYF; d_call: TRBD2; j_call: TRBJ2-3; v_call: TRBV6-4; clone_size: .
cdr3_nt: TGTGCCAGCAGCCTGACTATCGACACAGATACGCAGTATTTT; cdr3_aa: CASSLTIDTDTQYF; d_call: .; j_call: TRBJ2-3; v_call: TRBV13; clone_size: .
cdr3_nt: TGTGCCAGCAGCCAAGATGACGCGGACTATGGCTACACCTTC; cdr3_aa: CASSQDDADYGYTF; d_call: .; j_call: TRBJ1-2; v_call: TRBV4-2; clone_size: .
cdr3_nt: TGTGCCAGCAGTGACGCGGCTAGCCCAGGGGATGAGCAGTTCTTC; cdr3_aa: CASSDAASPGDEQFF; d_call: .; j_call: TRBJ2-1; v_call: TRBV6-4; clone_size: few
cdr3_nt: TGCGCCAGCAGCTTTGGGTCAGGGGCCGGTCAGCCCCAGCATTTT; cdr3_aa: CASSFGSGAGQPQHF; d_call: .; j_call: TRBJ1-5; v_call: TRBV5-1; clone_size: .
cdr3_nt: TGTGCCAGCCAGACCGGGACAGGGGGCTCCGTCGAGCAGTACTTC; cdr3_aa: CASQTGTGGSVEQYF; d_call: TRBD1; j_call: TRBJ2-7; v_call: TRBV6-1; clone_size: .
cdr3_nt: TGCGCCAGCAGCTTGTCAGTAGGAGGGGGCCAAGATACGCAGTATTTT; cdr3_aa: CASSLSVGGGQDTQYF; d_call: .; j_call: TRBJ2-3; v_call: TRBV5-1; clone_size: .
cdr3_nt: TGTGCCAGCAGTGAAGCTATCCAAAGTGGGGAGACCCAGTACTTC; cdr3_aa: CASSEAIQSGETQYF; d_call: .; j_call: TRBJ2-5; v_call: TRBV6-1; clone_size: .
cdr3_nt: TGTGCCAGCAGCTTGGGGTCAGTTGCCGATACGCAGTATTTT; cdr3_aa: CASSLGSVADTQYF; d_call: .; j_call: TRBJ2-3; v_call: TRBV5-8; clone_size: once
cdr3_nt: TGTGCCAGTAGTCCCGGGACTAGCGGGAGATCAGATACGCAGTATTTT; cdr3_aa: CASSPGTSGRSDTQYF; d_call: TRBD2; j_call: TRBJ2-3; v_call: TRBV19; clone_size: once
cdr3_nt: TGTGCCAGCAGGTCGTCGGGCTCGTACAATGAGCAGTTCTTC; cdr3_aa: CASRSSGSYNEQFF; d_call: .; j_call: TRBJ2-1; v_call: TRBV6-1; clone_size: .
cdr3_nt: TGTGCCAGCCAATTGCGGGGGGGGCTCGGCAAAAACATTCAGTACTTC; cdr3_aa: CASQLRGGLGKNIQYF; d_call: TRBD2; j_call: TRBJ2-4; v_call: TRBV19; clone_size: .
cdr3_nt: TGTGCCTGGAGTGGAGGACAGGGCACCTACGAGCAGTACTTC; cdr3_aa: CAWSGGQGTYEQYF; d_call: TRBD1; j_call: TRBJ2-7; v_call: TRBV30; clone_size: .
cdr3_nt: TGTGCCAGCAGCGGAAATCTAGCGGCGGGGGGAGAGACCCAGTACTTC; cdr3_aa: CASSGNLAAGGETQYF; d_call: TRBD2; j_call: TRBJ2-5; v_call: TRBV5-4; clone_size: .
cdr3_nt: TGTGCCAGTAGTTTGGGACAGGGGAATACGCAGTATTTT; cdr3_aa: CASSLGQGNTQYF; d_call: TRBD1; j_call: TRBJ2-3; v_call: TRBV19; clone_size: .
cdr3_nt: TGTGCCAGCAGTTTCCTCGGGACAGAGGAGGAGCAGTACTTC; cdr3_aa: CASSFLGTEEEQYF; d_call: TRBD1; j_call: TRBJ2-7; v_call: TRBV27; clone_size: .
cdr3_nt: TGTGCCAGCAGCGAGGCTAATGAAAAACTGTTTTTT; cdr3_aa: CASSEANEKLFF; d_call: .; j_call: TRBJ1-4; v_call: TRBV11-1; clone_size: .